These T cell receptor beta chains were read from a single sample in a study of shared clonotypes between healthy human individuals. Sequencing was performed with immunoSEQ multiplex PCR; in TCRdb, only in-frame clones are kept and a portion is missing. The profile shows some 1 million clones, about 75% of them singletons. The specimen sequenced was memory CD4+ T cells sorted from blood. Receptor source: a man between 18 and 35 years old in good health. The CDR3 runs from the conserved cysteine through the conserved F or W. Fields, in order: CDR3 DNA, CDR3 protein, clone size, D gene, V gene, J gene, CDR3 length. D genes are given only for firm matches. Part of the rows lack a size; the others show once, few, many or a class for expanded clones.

CDR3nt: TGTGCCAGCAGCCAAGGGGGAGGGGGAGCTAACTATGGCTACACCTTC
CDR3aa: CASSQGGGGANYGYTF
abundance: many
d_gene: .
v_gene: TRBV4-2
j_gene: TRBJ1-2
len: 16

CDR3nt: TGTGCCAGCTCACCGGGCGGGATGGTGACCGGGGAGCTGTTTTTT
CDR3aa: CASSPGGMVTGELFF
abundance: once
d_gene: .
v_gene: TRBV18
j_gene: TRBJ2-2
len: 15

CDR3nt: TGTGCCAGCAGCCTCCTCCCGGTTGTTCGGACAGGGGAGACCCAGTACTTC
CDR3aa: CASSLLPVVRTGETQYF
abundance: .
d_gene: TRBD1
v_gene: TRBV7-9
j_gene: TRBJ2-5
len: 17

CDR3nt: TGTGCTAGTGGTTTGGTGGGACAGCGCTACACCTTC
CDR3aa: CASGLVGQRYTF
abundance: .
d_gene: TRBD1
v_gene: TRBV12-5
j_gene: TRBJ1-2
len: 12

CDR3nt: TGTGCCAGCAGCTTGGCGACCAAACCAAACGGGAACTATGGCTACACCTTC
CDR3aa: CASSLATKPNGNYGYTF
abundance: .
d_gene: .
v_gene: TRBV5-4
j_gene: TRBJ1-2
len: 17

CDR3nt: TGTGCCAGCAGTGAAGCGCTAGTACTTCACTTC
CDR3aa: CASSEALVLHF
abundance: few
d_gene: .
v_gene: TRBV2
j_gene: TRBJ2-5
len: 11

CDR3nt: TGTGCCAGCAGTTACAGGCCCGGACTCTCCTACAATGAGCAGTTCTTC
CDR3aa: CASSYRPGLSYNEQFF
abundance: .
d_gene: .
v_gene: TRBV6-5
j_gene: TRBJ2-1
len: 16

CDR3nt: TGTGCCAGCAGCCTCCCTAGCGGGGGGGTCGGAGAGACCCAGTACTTC
CDR3aa: CASSLPSGGVGETQYF
abundance: .
d_gene: TRBD2
v_gene: TRBV5-5
j_gene: TRBJ2-5
len: 16

CDR3nt: TGCGCCTCCTCGTTTCCGAATGGAGGTCGGTTCTTC
CDR3aa: CASSFPNGGRFF
abundance: .
d_gene: .
v_gene: TRBV10-1
j_gene: TRBJ2-1
len: 12

CDR3nt: TGTGCCAGCAGCTTTGGAGGTCAGGGGGCGAGGGAAGAGACCCAGTACTTC
CDR3aa: CASSFGGQGAREETQYF
abundance: few
d_gene: TRBD1
v_gene: TRBV11-2
j_gene: TRBJ2-5
len: 17

CDR3nt: TGTGCCAGCAGCTGGACAGGGTTGAATGAGCAGTTCTTC
CDR3aa: CASSWTGLNEQFF
abundance: .
d_gene: TRBD1
v_gene: TRBV7-9
j_gene: TRBJ2-1
len: 13

CDR3nt: TGTGCCAGCAGCGTAGGAGGGACTTACAAGACCTACGAGCAGTACTTC
CDR3aa: CASSVGGTYKTYEQYF
abundance: .
d_gene: .
v_gene: TRBV9
j_gene: TRBJ2-7
len: 16

CDR3nt: TGTGCCAGCAGCTTAGGATCCAGCGCGGATACGCAGTATTTT
CDR3aa: CASSLGSSADTQYF
abundance: .
d_gene: .
v_gene: TRBV7-2
j_gene: TRBJ2-3
len: 14

CDR3nt: TGCGCCAGCGGACCGACCGGAGGAAACACCATATATTTT
CDR3aa: CASGPTGGNTIYF
abundance: .
d_gene: .
v_gene: TRBV5-1
j_gene: TRBJ1-3
len: 13

CDR3nt: TGTGCCAGCAGCCAGGCTCTAGGGAATTCACCCCTCCACTTT
CDR3aa: CASSQALGNSPLHF
abundance: .
d_gene: .
v_gene: TRBV14
j_gene: TRBJ1-6
len: 14

CDR3nt: TGTGCCAGTACTTACAGGGACTCTGGGGCCAACGTCCTGACTTTC
CDR3aa: CASTYRDSGANVLTF
abundance: .
d_gene: .
v_gene: TRBV19
j_gene: TRBJ2-6
len: 15

CDR3nt: TGTGCCAGCTCACCCCAAGGACTAGCTGGCAATGAGCAGTTCTTC
CDR3aa: CASSPQGLAGNEQFF
abundance: once
d_gene: TRBD2
v_gene: TRBV18
j_gene: TRBJ2-1
len: 15